This TCR beta chain was recorded in a study of T-cell reconstitution after alpha-beta-depleted transplantation in children. The authors prepared the TCRbeta library with unique molecular identifiers. TCRdb recomputed calls from the PCR reads with MiXCR, one row per CDR3 protein. Here the sample spans over 70,000 distinct CDR3 sequences, more than 7% being singletons. The CDR3 runs to 13 residues. Trimming pared 2 bases from V and 5 bases from J, leaving 6 bases between. Germline V gene data show CDR1 as SEHNR and CDR2 as FQNEAQ (reference sequence). A word on this clonotype: This clone may be a read error of a much larger clone one base away.

V gene TRBV7-9 combines with J gene TRBJ1-4; D unresolved. This receptor was identified in a human donor who donated a stem cell graft to a child with congenital amegakaryocytic thrombocytopenia. The sample was PBMCs from the stem cell graft donor, taken from the stem cell graft. CDR3 DNA: TGTGCCAGCAGCTTATTTGTGAATGAAAAACTGTTTTTT. Translating gives CASSLFVNEKLFF. Filled out from reference TRBV7-9 and TRBJ1-4, the complete variable domain reads DTGVSQNPRHKITKRGQNVTFRCDPISEHNRLYWYRQTLGQGPEFLTYFQNEAQLEKSRLLSDRFSAERPKGSFSTLEIQRTEQGDSAMYLCASSLFVNEKLFFGSGTQLSVL.